This section outlines one T cell receptor (beta chain) sequence together with its context. The sample belongs to a study of blood T cell repertoires in COVID-19. Whole-study context: PBMCs, B-cell-depleted T cells, or T cells were the source of the cDNA or gDNA that made up the material.

This CDR3 is 14 amino acids long. V lost 6 bases and J 7 bases, leaving 18 bases between the germline ends. Germline CDR1 and CDR2: MNHEY and SMNVEV (reference sequence). Method: immunoSEQ multiplex PCR; TCRdb's copy keeps in-frame clones and lacks some. The sample gives over 30,000 clones, roughly 82% of which show up once; roughly two fifths is in the top ten. The specimen was peripheral blood. This chain uses TRBV27 with TRBJ1-2; TRBD1 is a possible D gene (5 bases). The source is a man older than 75 with active or convalescent COVID-19. The chain's CDR3 is CASSNLNPTGGYTF. CDR3 nucleotide sequence: TGTGCCAGCAGCAACCTAAACCCAACAGGTGGCTACACCTTC.